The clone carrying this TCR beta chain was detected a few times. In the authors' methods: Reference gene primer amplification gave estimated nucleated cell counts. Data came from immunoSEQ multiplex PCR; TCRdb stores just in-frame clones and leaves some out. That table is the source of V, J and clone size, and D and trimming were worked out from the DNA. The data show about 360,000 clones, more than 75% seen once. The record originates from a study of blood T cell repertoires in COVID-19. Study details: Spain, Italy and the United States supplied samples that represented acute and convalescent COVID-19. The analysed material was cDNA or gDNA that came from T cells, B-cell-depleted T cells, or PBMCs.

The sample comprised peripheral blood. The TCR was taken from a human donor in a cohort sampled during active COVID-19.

The CDR3 region is CASSEATGEDSPLHF. As DNA, the CDR3 is TGTGCCAGCAGTGAAGCAACCGGGGAGGATTCACCCCTCCACTTT. The V and J genes are TRBV6-1 and TRBJ1-6, with unresolved D. The CDR3 totals 15 residues. Germline values: CDR1 MNHNS, CDR2 SASEGT. Trimming shortened V by 0 bases and J by 8 bases, and 11 bases separated the two germline ends.